This TCR beta chain was found in a study of cytomegalovirus exposure and HLA in healthy donors. Per the germline V gene, CDR1 is MDHEN and CDR2 is SYDVKM. The length of the CDR3 is 15 residues. This clone was seen once. This table comes from immunoSEQ multiplex PCR, and its TCRdb copy is limited to in-frame clones, with some not included. The sample yields 170,000 or so clones, roughly 85% seen once. The clonotype originates from a man younger than 35 in good health and CMV-seropositive. J is TRBJ1-6 and V is TRBV28, with TRBD1 identical over 11 bases. The sequencing input was PBMCs. The CDR3, as DNA: TGTGGATCAACCCGGGACAGGGGGAGCAATTCACCCCTCCACTTT. Its translation is CGSTRDRGSNSPLHF.